These T cell receptor beta chains were read from a single sample in a study of cytomegalovirus exposure and HLA in healthy donors. The data were produced by immunoSEQ multiplex PCR, yet TCRdb's version contains in-frame clones alone and is incomplete. The repertoire holds roughly 120,000 clones, 76% seen once, with 1.5% to 2.5% in the top ten. Sequencing was done on a sample of PBMCs. These TCRs come from a man aged 45-60 years in good health and CMV-seronegative. Each CDR3 is given with its conserved first and last residue. The D gene is left open where the match is weak. Expanded clones get a size class; other rows say once, few or many, or leave the size out.

TRBD2	TRBV4-2	.	TRBJ2-2	CASSQGELAVNTGELFF	TGTGCCAGCAGCCAAGGGGAACTAGCGGTTAACACCGGGGAGCTGTTTTTT
TRBD1	TRBV18	.	TRBJ1-3	CASSQAGQGLGSGNTIYF	TGTGCCAGCTCCCAAGCGGGACAGGGCCTAGGCTCTGGAAACACCATATATTTT
.	TRBV5-1	once	TRBJ2-5	CASSLVKPGETQYF	TGCGCCAGCAGCTTAGTTAAGCCGGGAGAGACCCAGTACTTC
TRBD1	TRBV15	.	TRBJ2-7	CATSRDRDRTPLEQYF	TGTGCCACCAGCAGAGATCGGGACAGAACCCCCCTCGAGCAGTACTTC
.	TRBV23-1	.	TRBJ2-1	CASSQSSGGGLFSYNEQFF	TGCGCCAGCAGTCAATCGTCCGGCGGAGGTCTATTCTCCTACAATGAGCAGTTCTTC
TRBD1	TRBV13	.	TRBJ1-1	CASSLEQGGNTEAFF	TGTGCCAGCAGCTTAGAACAGGGGGGGAACACTGAAGCTTTCTTT
.	TRBV23-1	once	TRBJ1-3	CASSPRGASGNTIYF	TGCGCCAGCAGCCCCAGGGGAGCCTCTGGAAACACCATATATTTT
TRBD1	TRBV29-1	few	TRBJ1-1	CSVENRGIYTEAFF	TGCAGCGTTGAAAACAGGGGGATATACACTGAAGCTTTCTTT
TRBD1	TRBV28	.	TRBJ2-2	CASHRGGQEGTGELFF	TGTGCCAGCCACCGTGGGGGACAGGAGGGCACCGGGGAGCTGTTTTTT
TRBD1	TRBV19	.	TRBJ2-2	CASSSGTGGTGELFF	TGTGCCAGTAGCTCCGGGACAGGGGGCACCGGGGAGCTGTTTTTT
TRBD2	TRBV5-1	.	TRBJ2-3	CASSSGGTDTQYF	TGCGCCAGCAGTTCGGGGGGGACAGATACGCAGTATTTT
.	TRBV4-1	.	TRBJ1-4	CASSQASNRVFEKLFF	TGCGCCAGCAGCCAAGCTTCGAACAGGGTTTTTGAAAAACTGTTTTTT
.	TRBV4-2	.	TRBJ2-5	CASSQEPTSPETQYF	TGTGCCAGCAGCCAAGAACCCACTAGCCCGGAGACCCAGTACTTC
.	TRBV7-2	.	TRBJ1-5	CASSLFRDLNQPQHF	TGTGCCAGCAGCTTATTCCGGGATCTCAATCAGCCCCAGCATTTT
.	TRBV30	.	TRBJ2-3	CAWSTDITQYF	TGTGCCTGGAGTACGGACATTACGCAGTATTTT
.	TRBV7-2	.	TRBJ2-7	CASSQEDSYEQYF	TGTGCCAGCAGCCAAGAAGACAGCTACGAGCAGTACTTC
.	TRBV2	.	TRBJ1-5	CASSGQEQPQHF	TGTGCCAGCAGTGGACAAGAACAGCCCCAGCATTTT
.	TRBV5-5	.	TRBJ1-4	CASSLGQGLGKLFF	TGTGCCAGCAGCTTGGGGCAGGGGCTGGGAAAACTGTTTTTT
.	TRBV7-9	.	TRBJ2-3	CASSPRDSWDTQYF	TGTGCCAGCAGCCCCCGGGACTCCTGGGATACGCAGTATTTT
.	TRBV5-6	.	TRBJ2-5	CASSSPFQETQYF	TGTGCCAGCAGCTCCCCCTTCCAAGAGACCCAGTACTTC
.	TRBV5-1	once	TRBJ2-5	CASSLQGHQETQYF	TGCGCCAGCAGCCTACAGGGCCACCAAGAGACCCAGTACTTC
.	TRBV5-4	once	TRBJ1-3	CASSLDSSGNTIYF	TGTGCCAGCAGCCTAGACAGCTCTGGAAACACCATATATTTT
TRBD1	TRBV7-2	.	TRBJ2-1	CASSRDRGGYNEQFF	TGTGCCAGCAGCCGCGACAGGGGCGGCTACAATGAGCAGTTCTTC
TRBD1	TRBV10-1	.	TRBJ1-1	CASSAHGTGDTEAFF	TGCGCCAGCAGCGCCCACGGGACAGGTGACACTGAAGCTTTCTTT
.	TRBV14	.	TRBJ2-5	CASSQELAAETQYF	TGTGCCAGCAGCCAAGAACTAGCAGCAGAGACCCAGTACTTC
TRBD2	TRBV4-2	.	TRBJ2-2	CASSQDPGLGGGHNTGELFF	TGTGCCAGCAGCCAAGATCCGGGGCTCGGGGGGGGGCACAACACCGGGGAGCTGTTTTTT
.	TRBV13	.	TRBJ2-2	CASALMVDTGELFF	TGTGCCAGCGCACTGATGGTGGACACCGGGGAGCTGTTTTTT
TRBD1	TRBV19	.	TRBJ1-1	CASSQDRGSEAFF	TGTGCCAGTAGTCAGGACAGGGGGAGTGAAGCTTTCTTT
TRBD1	TRBV6-6	.	TRBJ2-1	CASAPGTGEANEQFF	TGTGCCAGTGCCCCCGGGACAGGGGAAGCGAATGAGCAGTTCTTC
TRBD1	TRBV25-1	.	TRBJ1-2	CASSGGTGPRGYGYTF	TGTGCCAGCAGTGGCGGGACAGGCCCCCGGGGCTATGGCTACACCTTC
TRBD1	TRBV10-3	.	TRBJ2-2	CATLRDRQNTGELFF	TGTGCCACCCTCCGGGACAGACAGAACACCGGGGAGCTGTTTTTT
.	TRBV30	.	TRBJ2-2	CAWRRGILQPTGELFF	TGTGCCTGGAGAAGGGGGATTTTACAGCCCACCGGGGAGCTGTTTTTT
.	TRBV5-6	.	TRBJ2-1	CASSLVAGRRDEQFF	TGTGCCAGCAGCTTGGTGGCGGGGCGCCGCGATGAGCAGTTCTTC
TRBD2	TRBV2	.	TRBJ2-7	CASSALASGTYEQYF	TGTGCCAGCAGTGCATTGGCTAGCGGAACCTACGAGCAGTACTTC
.	TRBV5-5	.	TRBJ2-5	CASSFDMTGLKETQYF	TGTGCCAGCAGCTTTGACATGACAGGCCTTAAAGAGACCCAGTACTTC